The sequence of this T cell receptor beta chain was determined in a study of vaccination effects on CD4 cells after COVID-19. TCRdb's table, derived via immunoSEQ multiplex PCR, lists solely in-frame clones and lacks some. The sample lists 55,000 or so clones, around 82% occurring once. The germline V gene encodes CDR1 MNHEY and CDR2 SVGAGI. There are 16 residues in the CDR3. After removal of 0 bases from V and 4 bases from J, the junction contained 7 bases not matched to a gene. The ViraFEST assay expanded antigen-specific CD4+ T cells with viral peptide pools before sequencing. Cells that had been cultured for nine to eleven days were the source of isolated CD4+ T cells. Between March and December 2020, the person had a SARS-CoV-2 infection that PCR confirmed. With respect to this clone: The antigen is not known.

The specimen was CD4+ T cells from PBMCs cultured with HIV peptides, collected before COVID-19 vaccination. Described subset: HIV-1 Nef peptide pool negative control/reference culture. The chain links TRBV6-5 to TRBJ1-1, with TRBD1 matching 8 bases. The TCR sequence derives from a human donor who had a prior SARS-CoV-2 infection. The CDR3 coding sequence is TGTGCCAGCAGTTACTCGACAGGGGCGATTTCCACTGAAGCTTTCTTT. Translating it yields CASSYSTGAISTEAFF.